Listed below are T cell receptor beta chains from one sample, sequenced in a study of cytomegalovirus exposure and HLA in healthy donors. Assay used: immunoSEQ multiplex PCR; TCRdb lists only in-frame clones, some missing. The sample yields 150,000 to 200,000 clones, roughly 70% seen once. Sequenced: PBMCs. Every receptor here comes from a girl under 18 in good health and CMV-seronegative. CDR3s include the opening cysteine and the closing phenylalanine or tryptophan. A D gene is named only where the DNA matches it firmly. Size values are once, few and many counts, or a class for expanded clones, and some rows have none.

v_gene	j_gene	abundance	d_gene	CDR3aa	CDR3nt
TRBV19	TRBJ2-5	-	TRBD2	CASSIAGVVETQYF	TGTGCCAGTAGTATTGCGGGGGTGGTGGAGACCCAGTACTTC
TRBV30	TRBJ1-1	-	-	CAWSVHLPGSTEAFF	TGTGCCTGGAGTGTACATCTCCCGGGGTCCACTGAAGCTTTCTTT
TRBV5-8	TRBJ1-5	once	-	CASSKSKPQHF	TGTGCCAGCAGCAAGAGTAAGCCCCAGCATTTT
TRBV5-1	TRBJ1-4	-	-	CASSLDGATNEKLFF	TGCGCCAGCAGCCTGGACGGTGCAACTAATGAAAAACTGTTTTTT
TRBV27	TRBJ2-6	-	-	CATKPGLGSGANVLTF	TGTGCCACCAAACCGGGACTCGGCTCTGGGGCCAACGTCCTGACTTTC
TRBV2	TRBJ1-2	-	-	CASRGDTNYGYTF	TGTGCCAGCAGGGGGGACACAAACTATGGCTACACCTTC
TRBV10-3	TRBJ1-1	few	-	CAALQEPNTEAFF	TGTGCCGCCCTACAGGAGCCGAACACTGAAGCTTTCTTT
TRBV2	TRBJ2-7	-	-	CASTPVRELPYEQYF	TGTGCCAGCACCCCGGTCCGGGAACTACCCTACGAGCAGTACTTC
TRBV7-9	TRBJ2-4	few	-	CASSFGQGENIQYF	TGTGCCAGCAGCTTTGGGCAGGGCGAAAACATTCAGTACTTC
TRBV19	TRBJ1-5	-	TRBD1	CASRAQGARLGQPQHF	TGTGCCAGTAGGGCACAGGGGGCGCGATTGGGTCAGCCCCAGCATTTT
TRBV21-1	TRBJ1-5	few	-	CASSPPGVQSNQPQHF	TGTGCCAGCAGCCCCCCCGGGGTCCAGAGCAATCAGCCCCAGCATTTT
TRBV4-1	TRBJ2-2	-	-	CASSPAAGETNTGELFF	TGCGCCAGCAGCCCCGCGGCAGGGGAAACGAACACCGGGGAGCTGTTTTTT
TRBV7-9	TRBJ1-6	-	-	CASSWGLPNSPLHF	TGTGCCAGCAGCTGGGGACTTCCCAATTCACCCCTCCACTTT
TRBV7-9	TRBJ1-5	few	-	CASSFSLQPQHF	TGTGCCAGCAGCTTCTCACTTCAGCCCCAGCATTTT
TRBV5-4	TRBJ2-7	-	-	CASSVTSSYEQYF	TGTGCCAGCAGCGTTACTAGCTCCTACGAGCAGTACTTC
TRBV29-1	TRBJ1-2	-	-	CSVQGKANYGYTF	TGCAGCGTACAGGGAAAAGCTAACTATGGCTACACCTTC
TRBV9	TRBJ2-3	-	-	CASKPTGGVTDTQYF	TGTGCCAGCAAGCCCACTGGAGGGGTCACAGATACGCAGTATTTT
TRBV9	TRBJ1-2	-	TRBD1	CASSKETGPYGYTF	TGTGCCAGCAGCAAAGAGACAGGGCCCTATGGCTACACCTTC